The 12 T cell receptor beta chains given below trace back to one sample, sequenced in a study of T cell changes during pregnancy in multiple sclerosis. Assay used: immunoSEQ multiplex PCR; TCRdb lists only in-frame clones, some missing. The sample yields about 79,000 clones, about 89% seen once. This specimen consisted of CD4+ T cells from peripheral blood mononuclear cells, obtained in the second trimester of pregnancy. These receptors were collected from a female donor with multiple sclerosis, enrolled in a pregnancy study.

This chain connects TRBV9 to TRBJ1-1; D is unresolved. The CDR3 totals 17 residues. The germline CDR1 and CDR2 sequences are SGDLS and YYNGEE. With 3 bases removed from V and 0 bases from J, the gap between germline ends came to 18 bases. This CDR3 is CASSGRLDRHMNTEAFF. CDR3 DNA: TGTGCCAGCAGCGGCCGACTGGATAGGCACATGAACACTGAAGCTTTCTTT.

J is TRBJ2-4 and V is TRBV6-1, with a possible D match to TRBD2 (6 bases). The V and J ends lost 5 bases and 7 bases respectively, with 15 bases between them. Germline lookup yields CDR1 MNHNS and CDR2 SASEGT. The CDR3 extends over 14 amino acids. CDR3 loop: CASSPGLGDNIQYF. CDR3 nucleotides: TGTGCCAGCAGTCCGGGACTGGGGGATAACATTCAGTACTTC.

The V and J genes are TRBV12-5 and TRBJ2-3, with D possibly TRBD2 on 5 matching bases. The length of the CDR3 is 12 residues. From germline, CDR1 is LGHNT and CDR2 FRNRAP. Trimming took 3 bases from V and 5 from J, leaving 6 bases between them. This CDR3 is CASGLLGDTQYF. The CDR3 DNA reads TGTGCTAGTGGTTTACTAGGAGATACGCAGTATTTT.

This clone was picked up one time. V and J are TRBV6-5 and TRBJ1-2, with TRBD1 matching 10 bases. Germline-derived CDR1 and CDR2 are MNHEY and SVGAGI. V lost 5 bases and J lost 4; bases outside the gene matches: 4. CDR3 length: 14 residues. CDR3 nucleotides: TGTGCCAGCAGTCGACAGGGGGCTAGCTATGGCTACACCTTC. Protein sequence: CASSRQGASYGYTF.

V is TRBV14 and J is TRBJ2-2; D possibly corresponds to TRBD2 (6 bases). V was shortened by 6 bases and J by 7 bases, with 27 bases between the two germline ends. In germline, CDR1 is SGHDN, CDR2 FVKESK. The CDR3 runs to 18 residues. The CDR3 nucleotides are TGTGCCAGCAGTCTTCCCTCAGGGCTAGCGCGGTTAGGCGGGGAGCTGTTTTTT. Protein sequence: CASSLPSGLARLGGELFF.

This clone has a single count. J is TRBJ2-1 and V is TRBV9, with 10 positions matching TRBD2. Germline V CDR1 and CDR2: SGDLS, YYNGEE. CDR3 length: 15 residues. J was trimmed by 8 bases and V by 2 bases; bases with no gene match: 7. The CDR3 DNA reads TGTGCCAGCAGCGTTCTAGCGGGAGTATCTGATGAGCAGTTCTTC. The encoded protein is CASSVLAGVSDEQFF.

The rearrangement joins TRBV19 to TRBJ1-6; TRBD1 aligns across 8 bases. CDR1 and CDR2 (germline): LNHDA, SQIVND (reference sequence). V shed 6 bases and J 6 bases; nucleotides not matched to a gene: 4. The CDR3 is 14 amino acids. The CDR3 protein is CASSDRGINSPLHF. CDR3 DNA sequence: TGTGCCAGTAGCGACAGGGGAATTAATTCACCCCTCCACTTT.

V gene TRBV30 combines with J gene TRBJ2-3; the match to TRBD2 covers 8 bases. J lost 2 bases, V lost 6 bases, and 4 bases had no gene match. Germline V gene data show CDR1 as GTSNPN and CDR2 as SVGIG (reference sequence). This CDR3 has 13 residues. The CDR3, as DNA: TGTGCCTGCAGCGGGGGCCTCACAGATACGCAGTATTTT. It codes for CACSGGLTDTQYF.

Concerning this clone: The junction differs from germline at one of its ends, possibly a read error. The V call is TRBV7-7, the J call TRBJ2-1; 8 bases are a match to TRBD2. Germline values: CDR1 SSHAT, CDR2 FNYEAQ (reference sequence). CDR3 length: 15 amino acids. In DNA, the CDR3 is TGTGCTAGCAGCTTAGAACTAGCGGCTCATAATGAGCAGTTCTTC. This gives the protein CASSLELAAHNEQFF.

In its sample, this clone was seen a few times. The chain has TRBV19 and TRBJ2-2; D perhaps matches TRBD2 (5 bases). Germline V lookup: CDR1 LNHDA, CDR2 SQIVND (reference sequence). CDR3 length equals 15 residues. V lost 4 bases, J lost 0 bases, and 9 bases lay in between. The CDR3, as DNA: TGTGCCAGTAGTACCCGGGGATCGAACACCGGGGAGCTGTTTTTT. Residues: CASSTRGSNTGELFF.

This chain links TRBV7-3 with TRBJ2-3, with a weak D call TRBD1 (7 bases). V was clipped by 2 bases and J by 5 bases, with 23 bases between them. CDR3 size: 18 residues. The germline CDR1 and CDR2 sequences are SGHTA and FQGTGA. The CDR3 nucleotides read TGTGCCAGCAGCTTAGAACTTGGCCGAGGGGGCGGGGTAGATACGCAGTATTTT. Protein sequence: CASSLELGRGGGVDTQYF.

The chain combines TRBV30 with TRBJ1-2; no clear D. The CDR3 consists of 13 residues. Germline CDR1 and CDR2: GTSNPN and SVGIG (reference sequence). Trimming removed 1 base at V and 4 bases at J, with 10 bases between. In nucleotides, the CDR3 is TGTGCCTGGAGTGAAGAGATCCGCTATGGCTACACCTTC. Protein: CAWSEEIRYGYTF. Drawing the rest from reference TRBV30 and TRBJ1-2, the complete variable domain is SQTIHQWPATLVQPVGSPLSLECTVEGTSNPNLYWYRQAAGRGLQLLFYSVGIGQISSEVPQNLSASRPQDRQFILSSKKLLLSDSGFYLCAWSEEIRYGYTFGSGTRLTVV.